The 31 T cell receptor beta chains below all came from one sample that was sequenced in a study of blood T cell repertoires in COVID-19. Using immunoSEQ multiplex PCR, the repertoire was profiled, and TCRdb retains in-frame clones only, with some absent. The sample lists about 100,000 clones, approximately 86% seen once, with about 5.3% in the top ten. Sequences were obtained from peripheral blood. These receptors came from a human donor in a cohort sampled during active COVID-19.

CDR3 in DNA: TGTGCCAGCAGCTATGACAGGACCTACGAGCAGTACTTC. It yields the protein CASSYDRTYEQYF. The rearrangement joins TRBV11-2 to TRBJ2-7, with a weak D call TRBD1 (6 bases). The CDR3 consists of 13 residues. Trimming removed 4 bases from V and 2 bases from J, with 9 bases in between. Germline assignment: CDR1 SGHAT and CDR2 FQNNGV.

This clone was seen just once. The genes are TRBV6-5 and TRBJ1-1; D may be TRBD1 (6 bases). V lost 7 bases, J lost 1 base, and 13 bases lay in between. The CDR3 is 14 residues long. CDR1 MNHEY and CDR2 SVGAGI come from the germline V gene. CDR3: CASTSGAPNTEAFF. In DNA, the CDR3 is TGTGCCAGCACCTCAGGGGCACCGAACACTGAAGCTTTCTTT.

This chain uses TRBV30 with TRBJ2-3, with 7 positions matching TRBD2. Germline CDR1 and CDR2: GTSNPN and SVGIG (reference sequence). V dropped 1 base and J dropped 5; count of bases not matched to a gene: 9. The length of the CDR3 is 15 residues. CDR3 sequence: CAWSALLREGDTQYF. CDR3 in DNA: TGTGCCTGGAGTGCCCTCCTAAGGGAGGGAGATACGCAGTATTTT.

The V and J genes are TRBV23-1 and TRBJ2-7; D is possibly TRBD2 (5 bases). TRBV23-1 is annotated as an ORF whose role is uncertain. This CDR3 contains 17 residues. The V and J ends lost 0 bases and 3 bases respectively, with 18 bases between them. CDR3 DNA: TGCGCCAGCAGTCAATCGAGGGCAGCCGTGAACTACTACGAGCAGTACTTC. This encodes CASSQSRAAVNYYEQYF.

The rearrangement links TRBV2 to TRBJ2-5, with D tentatively TRBD1 (6 bases). V was clipped by 6 bases and J by 2 bases, with 13 bases between them. CDR3 length: 14 amino acids. Germline V lookup: CDR1 SNHLY, CDR2 FYNNEI. CDR3 protein: CASRETGPQETQYF. For the CDR3, the DNA is TGTGCCAGCAGGGAAACAGGGCCTCAAGAGACCCAGTACTTC.

V gene TRBV7-2 combines with J gene TRBJ2-3; perhaps TRBD2 as D (6 bases). CDR1 and CDR2 from the germline V gene are SGHTA and FQGNSA. Trimming removed 5 bases from V and 1 base from J, with 13 bases in between. This CDR3 comprises 15 residues. In DNA, the CDR3 is TGTGCCAGCAGCCGGACGGCTAGCGGCACAGATACGCAGTATTTT. Translation gives CASSRTASGTDTQYF.

For the CDR3, the DNA is TGTGCCAGCAGCTCCCCTAGGGACAGGGGACCGAACACTGAAGCTTTCTTT. Protein sequence: CASSSPRDRGPNTEAFF. This chain connects TRBV7-9 to TRBJ1-1; 10 bases match TRBD1. Germline assignment: CDR1 SEHNR and CDR2 FQNEAQ (reference sequence). Trimming removed 4 bases from V and 1 base from J; junction bases left unmatched: 9. The CDR3 totals 17 residues.

V gene TRBV30 combines with J gene TRBJ1-6; the D is unclear. The CDR3 sequence is 11 residues long. Trimming stripped 3 bases from V and 10 bases from J, with 7 bases between. The germline V gene has CDR1 GTSNPN and CDR2 SVGIG (reference sequence). DNA of the CDR3: TGTGCCTGGAGGAAGCGCTCACCCCTCCACTTT. It codes for CAWRKRSPLHF.

The V call is TRBV24-1, the J call TRBJ2-5; 14 bases fit TRBD2. The germline V gene has CDR1 KGHDR and CDR2 SFDVKD. J was trimmed by 1 base and V by 0 bases; bases with no gene match: 0. The CDR3 consists of 17 residues. CDR3 bases: TGTGCCACCAGTGATTTGGGACTAGCGGGAGGCCAAGAGACCCAGTACTTC. As protein: CATSDLGLAGGQETQYF.

CDR3 in amino acids: CASSFPQGEKLFF. As DNA, the CDR3 is TGTGCCAGCAGTTTCCCGCAGGGTGAAAAACTGTTTTTT. The V call is TRBV12-3 or TRBV12-4, the J call TRBJ1-4, with D possibly matching TRBD1 (5 bases). The ends were cut back, 3 bases at V and 7 bases at J, with 9 bases in the middle. The CDR3 is 13 residues long.

The V call is TRBV28, the J call TRBJ2-7, with a possible D match to TRBD1 (6 bases). Trimming cost V 7 bases and J 0 bases, with 22 bases left between them. CDR1 is MDHEN, CDR2 SYDVKM, per germline. There are 17 residues in the CDR3. Written as DNA, the CDR3 is TGTGCCAGCACGGAATTTGCCTGGGACACCAGCTCCTACGAGCAGTACTTC. It specifies CASTEFAWDTSSYEQYF.

The rearrangement uses TRBV28 and TRBJ2-2; 8 bases fit TRBD2. The CDR3 extends over 17 amino acids. Trimming removed 5 bases from V and 1 base from J; junction bases left unmatched: 9. Germline lookup yields CDR1 MDHEN and CDR2 SYDVKM. This CDR3 reads CASSPPGLAQNTGELFF. For the CDR3, the DNA is TGTGCCAGCAGTCCCCCCGGACTAGCCCAGAACACCGGGGAGCTGTTTTTT.

The V gene is TRBV4-1, the J gene TRBJ2-3; 8 bases fit TRBD2. CDR1 and CDR2 from the germline V gene are MGHRA and YSYEKL. The ends lost 1 base at V and 4 bases at J; junction bases unmatched: 7. The CDR3 extends over 16 amino acids. Here the CDR3 reads CASSQARLAGPDTQYF. CDR3 coding DNA: TGCGCCAGCAGCCAAGCCAGGCTAGCGGGTCCAGATACGCAGTATTTT.

This clone was found a few times. The chain links TRBV14 to TRBJ2-1; tentatively, D is TRBD1 (5 bases). Germline V CDR1 and CDR2: SGHDN, FVKESK. CDR3 length: 16 amino acids. Trimming cost V 1 base and J 0 bases, with 10 bases left between them. The CDR3: CASSQVGRGSYNEQFF. CDR3 DNA: TGTGCCAGCAGCCAAGTGGGGCGCGGCTCCTACAATGAGCAGTTCTTC.

V is TRBV23-1 and J is TRBJ2-3, with 9 positions matching TRBD1. TRBV23-1 is an ORF, with its function uncertain. With 7 bases clipped from V and 2 bases from J, the junction kept 7 bases outside the gene matches. The CDR3 totals 15 residues. CDR3 DNA: TGCGCCAGCATATGGGGGACAGGGTACACAGATACGCAGTATTTT. It encodes CASIWGTGYTDTQYF.

The chain is built from TRBV4-1 and TRBJ2-1, with 8 positions matching TRBD2. The CDR3 loop spans 16 amino acids. Trimming cost V 3 bases and J 5 bases; bases outside gene matches: 9. CDR1 and CDR2 (germline): MGHRA, YSYEKL. Here the CDR3 reads CASSQISSGANNEQFF. The DNA for the CDR3 is TGCGCCAGCAGCCAGATAAGTAGCGGGGCAAACAATGAGCAGTTCTTC.

This chain connects TRBV12-3 or TRBV12-4 to TRBJ2-1, with a tentative D call TRBD1 (6 bases). V lost 2 bases and J 5 bases, leaving 7 bases between the germline ends. The CDR3 is 13 residues long. This CDR3 is CASSLSGDNEQFF. The CDR3 DNA sequence: TGTGCCAGCAGTTTATCAGGGGACAATGAGCAGTTCTTC.

V gene TRBV27 combines with J gene TRBJ2-3; a weak D match, TRBD1 (6 bases). Trimming took off 5 bases at V and 1 base at J, with 13 bases between the two ends. The CDR3 consists of 15 residues. Germline V gives CDR1 MNHEY, CDR2 SMNVEV (reference sequence). CDR3 residues: CASSHFRGGTDTQYF. For the CDR3, the DNA is TGTGCCAGCAGTCACTTCAGGGGCGGCACAGATACGCAGTATTTT.

The chain is built from TRBV28 and TRBJ1-5; D is undetermined. The CDR3 runs to 13 residues. Germline V CDR1 and CDR2: MDHEN, SYDVKM. Trimming shortened V by 6 bases and J by 2 bases, and 8 bases separated the two germline ends. The DNA for the CDR3 is TGTGCCAGCAGAAGGGAGGGCAATCAGCCCCAGCATTTT. It encodes CASRREGNQPQHF.

This chain joins TRBV12-5 and TRBJ2-2; the D gene is possibly TRBD1 (5 bases). Germline values: CDR1 LGHNT, CDR2 FRNRAP. This CDR3 is built from 18 residues. The V and J ends lost 0 bases and 2 bases respectively, with 16 bases between them. CDR3 protein: CASGLVPDGQGNTGELFF. In DNA form, the CDR3 reads TGTGCTAGTGGTTTGGTACCCGATGGGCAGGGAAACACCGGGGAGCTGTTTTTT. The whole variable domain, remainder taken from reference TRBV12-5 and TRBJ2-2, is DARVTQTPRHKVTEMGQEVTMRCQPILGHNTVFWYRQTMMQGLELLAYFRNRAPLDDSGMPKDRFSAEMPDATLATLKIQPSEPRDSAVYFCASGLVPDGQGNTGELFFGEGSRLTVL.

A single count supports this clone. The chain carries TRBV7-9 and TRBJ2-7; perhaps TRBD1 as D (6 bases). Germline-derived CDR1 and CDR2 are SEHNR and FQNEAQ (reference sequence). CDR3 length: 13 residues. The ends were cut back, 2 bases at V and 7 bases at J, with 12 bases in the middle. For the CDR3, the DNA is TGTGCCAGCAGCTTATCAGGGGTCGGGGAGCAGTACTTC. Protein product: CASSLSGVGEQYF.

The V and J genes are TRBV28 and TRBJ2-7; D is possibly TRBD1 (6 bases). CDR3 length: 16 amino acids. Trimming cost V 4 bases and J 3 bases, with 19 bases left between them. In germline, CDR1 is MDHEN, CDR2 SYDVKM. In nucleotides, the CDR3 is TGTGCCAGCAGTTCTCTCCCCGGGACACTGGGCTACGAGCAGTACTTC. Translation gives CASSSLPGTLGYEQYF. Filled out from reference TRBV28 and TRBJ2-7, the complete variable domain reads DVKVTQSSRYLVKRTGEKVFLECVQDMDHENMFWYRQDPGLGLRLIYFSYDVKMKEKGDIPEGYSVSREKKERFSLILESASTNQTSMYLCASSSLPGTLGYEQYFGPGTRLTVT.

This sequence joins TRBV3-1 (or the pseudogene TRBV3-2) and TRBJ1-3, with D tentatively TRBD1 (6 bases). The CDR3 is 17 amino acids. Per the germline V gene, CDR1 is LGHDT and CDR2 is YNNKEL (reference sequence). Trimming removed 4 bases from V and 0 bases from J, with 16 bases in between. Written as DNA, the CDR3 is TGTGCCAGCAGCCTAGGACAGACCTTTTCCTCTGGAAACACCATATATTTT. This encodes CASSLGQTFSSGNTIYF.

Written as DNA, the CDR3 is TGTGCCAGCAGTCAAAGTTTGGCCGTAGATACGCAGTATTTT. It codes for CASSQSLAVDTQYF. The genes are TRBV28 and TRBJ2-3; D unresolved. This CDR3 region has 14 residues. CDR1 and CDR2 (germline): MDHEN, SYDVKM. Trimming took off 5 bases at V and 5 bases at J, with 14 bases between the two ends.

The rearrangement links TRBV29-1 to TRBJ2-7; 9 nucleotides agree with TRBD1. V gave up 6 bases and J gave up 2 bases; unmatched junction bases: 5. The germline CDR1 and CDR2 sequences are SQVTM and ANQGSEA. This CDR3 spans 13 amino acids. The CDR3 sequence is CSVRDRAPYEQYF. In DNA form, the CDR3 reads TGCAGCGTCAGGGACAGGGCTCCCTACGAGCAGTACTTC.

Only a few counts were recorded for this clone. V is TRBV9 and J is TRBJ2-1, with TRBD2 matching over 14 bases. V was pared by 3 bases and J by 6 bases, with 5 bases of the junction left unmatched. The CDR3 consists of 16 residues. Germline V gene lookup returns CDR1 SGDLS and CDR2 YYNGEE. The CDR3 nucleotides read TGTGCCAGCAGCGAGGGGGGACTAGCGGGAGTCAATGAGCAGTTCTTC. Translation gives CASSEGGLAGVNEQFF.

The V call is TRBV24-1, the J call TRBJ1-1; TRBD1 aligns across 10 bases. Trimming cost V 7 bases and J 8 bases; bases outside gene matches: 0. CDR1 KGHDR and CDR2 SFDVKD come from the germline V gene. CDR3 length equals 11 residues. CDR3 in DNA: TGTGCCACCAGGGACAGGGGGGAAGCTTTCTTT. Translated, it gives CATRDRGEAFF.

The V call is TRBV27, the J call TRBJ1-5; a weak D match, TRBD1 (5 bases). Germline CDR1 and CDR2: MNHEY and SMNVEV (reference sequence). CDR3 length: 13 amino acids. Trimming removed 5 bases from V and 6 bases from J, with 11 bases in between. The CDR3 DNA reads TGTGCCAGCAGTGCCAGGGTAGGTCAGCCCCAGCATTTT. Its protein product is CASSARVGQPQHF.

Ten or more counts support this clone. V and J are TRBV3-1 (or the pseudogene TRBV3-2) and TRBJ2-1; TRBD2 matches at 9 bases. This CDR3 has 18 residues. With V trimmed by 0 bases and J by 9 bases, 15 bases remained unmatched. Germline assignment: CDR1 LGHDT and CDR2 YNNKEL (reference sequence). The DNA for the CDR3 is TGTGCCAGCAGCCAAGATGTGCTAGCGGGATTTCATAGACCTGAGCAGTTCTTC. Its protein is CASSQDVLAGFHRPEQFF.

This chain links TRBV19 with TRBJ1-1; no definite D call. The V and J ends lost 3 bases and 4 bases respectively, with 18 bases between them. CDR1 LNHDA and CDR2 SQIVND come from the germline V gene (reference sequence). The CDR3 length is 16 residues. The CDR3 DNA reads TGTGCCAGTAGTATCCCGGGGTCGACGTTGGTCACTGAAGCTTTCTTT. Translation gives CASSIPGSTLVTEAFF.

This chain links TRBV6-2 or TRBV6-3 with TRBJ2-2, with 12 bases fitting TRBD2. The V and J ends lost 5 bases and 7 bases, in that order; junction bases with no gene match: 11. The CDR3 is made up of 17 amino acids. In germline, CDR1 is MNHEY, CDR2 SVGEGT. Written as DNA, the CDR3 is TGTGCCAGCAGTGCAGGACTAGCGGGAACAAGAGACGGGGAGCTGTTTTTT. Translation: CASSAGLAGTRDGELFF.